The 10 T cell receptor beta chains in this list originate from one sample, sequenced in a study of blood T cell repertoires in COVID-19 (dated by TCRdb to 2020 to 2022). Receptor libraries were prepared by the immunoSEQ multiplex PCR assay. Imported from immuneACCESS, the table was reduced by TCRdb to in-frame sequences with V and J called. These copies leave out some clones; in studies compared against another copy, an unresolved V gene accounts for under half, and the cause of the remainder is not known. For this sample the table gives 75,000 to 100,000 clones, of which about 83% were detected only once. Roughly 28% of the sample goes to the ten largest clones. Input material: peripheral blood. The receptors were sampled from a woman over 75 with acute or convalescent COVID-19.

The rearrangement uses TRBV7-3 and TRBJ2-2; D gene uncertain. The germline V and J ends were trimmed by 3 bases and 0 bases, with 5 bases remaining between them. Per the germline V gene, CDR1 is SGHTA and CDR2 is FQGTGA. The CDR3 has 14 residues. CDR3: CASSLLANTGELFF. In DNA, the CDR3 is TGTGCCAGCAGCTTGTTAGCGAACACCGGGGAGCTGTTTTTT.

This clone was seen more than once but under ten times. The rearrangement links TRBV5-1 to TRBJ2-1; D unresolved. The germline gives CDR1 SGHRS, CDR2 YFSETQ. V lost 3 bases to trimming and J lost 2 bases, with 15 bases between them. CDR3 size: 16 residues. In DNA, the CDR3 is TGCGCCAGCAGCTCTCGTATCGGTCAAGCCTACAATGAGCAGTTCTTC. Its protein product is CASSSRIGQAYNEQFF.

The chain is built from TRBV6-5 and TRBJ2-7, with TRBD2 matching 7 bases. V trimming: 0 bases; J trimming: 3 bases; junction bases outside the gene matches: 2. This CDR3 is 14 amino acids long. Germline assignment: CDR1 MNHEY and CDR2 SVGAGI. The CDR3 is CASSYSAGDYEQYF. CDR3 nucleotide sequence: TGTGCCAGCAGTTACTCGGCGGGGGACTACGAGCAGTACTTC.

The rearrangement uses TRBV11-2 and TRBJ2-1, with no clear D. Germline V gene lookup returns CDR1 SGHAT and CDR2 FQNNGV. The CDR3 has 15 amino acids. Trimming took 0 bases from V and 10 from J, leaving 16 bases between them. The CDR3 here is CASSLDLVGAREQFF. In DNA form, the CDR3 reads TGTGCCAGCAGCTTAGATCTAGTTGGTGCAAGGGAGCAGTTCTTC. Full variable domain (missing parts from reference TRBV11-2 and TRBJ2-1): EAGVAQSPRYKIIEKRQSVAFWCNPISGHATLYWYQQILGQGPKLLIQFQNNGVVDDSQLPKDRFSAERLKGVDSTLKIQPAKLEDSAVYLCASSLDLVGAREQFFGPGTRLTVL.

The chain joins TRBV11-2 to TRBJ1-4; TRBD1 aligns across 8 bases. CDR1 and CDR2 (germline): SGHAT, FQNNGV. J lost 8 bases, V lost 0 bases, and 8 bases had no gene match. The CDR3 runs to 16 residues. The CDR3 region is CASSLDGQGAGEKLFF. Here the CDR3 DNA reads TGTGCCAGCAGCTTAGACGGGCAGGGGGCAGGGGAAAAACTGTTTTTT.

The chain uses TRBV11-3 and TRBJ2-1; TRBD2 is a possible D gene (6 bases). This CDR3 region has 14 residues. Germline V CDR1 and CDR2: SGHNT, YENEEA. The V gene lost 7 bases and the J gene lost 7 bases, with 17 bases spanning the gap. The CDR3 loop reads CASTERRRGNEQFF. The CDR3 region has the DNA TGTGCCAGCACTGAGCGGCGCCGGGGGAATGAGCAGTTCTTC. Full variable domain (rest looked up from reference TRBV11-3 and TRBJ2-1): EAGVVQSPRYKIIEKKQPVAFWCNPISGHNTLYWYLQNLGQGPELLIRYENEEAVDDSQLPKDRFSAERLKGVDSTLKIQPAELGDSAVYLCASTERRRGNEQFFGPGTRLTVL.

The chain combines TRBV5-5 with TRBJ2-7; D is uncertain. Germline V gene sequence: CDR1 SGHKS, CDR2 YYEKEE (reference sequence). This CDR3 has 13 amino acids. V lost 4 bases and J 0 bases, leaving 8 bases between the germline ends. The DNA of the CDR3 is TGTGCCAGCAGCCGACTGGGCTCCTACGAGCAGTACTTC. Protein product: CASSRLGSYEQYF.

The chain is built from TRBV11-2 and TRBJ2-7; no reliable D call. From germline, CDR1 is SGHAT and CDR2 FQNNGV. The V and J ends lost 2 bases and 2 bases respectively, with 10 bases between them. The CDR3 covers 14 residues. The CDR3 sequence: CASSLTEAPYEQYF. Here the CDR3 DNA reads TGTGCCAGCAGCTTAACCGAGGCCCCCTACGAGCAGTACTTC.

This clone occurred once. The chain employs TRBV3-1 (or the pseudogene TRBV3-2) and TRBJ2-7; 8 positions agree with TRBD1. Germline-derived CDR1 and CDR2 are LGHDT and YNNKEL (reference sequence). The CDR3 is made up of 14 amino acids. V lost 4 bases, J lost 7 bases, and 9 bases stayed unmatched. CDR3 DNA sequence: TGTGCCAGCAGCCTTTCGGACAGGGATGGTGAGCAGTACTTC. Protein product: CASSLSDRDGEQYF.

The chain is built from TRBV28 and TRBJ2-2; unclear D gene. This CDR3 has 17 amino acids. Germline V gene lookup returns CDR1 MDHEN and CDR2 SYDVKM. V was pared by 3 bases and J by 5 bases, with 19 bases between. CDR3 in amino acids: CASSLVGLSRKTGELFF. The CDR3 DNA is TGTGCCAGCAGTTTGGTTGGGCTAAGTCGGAAGACCGGGGAGCTGTTTTTT.